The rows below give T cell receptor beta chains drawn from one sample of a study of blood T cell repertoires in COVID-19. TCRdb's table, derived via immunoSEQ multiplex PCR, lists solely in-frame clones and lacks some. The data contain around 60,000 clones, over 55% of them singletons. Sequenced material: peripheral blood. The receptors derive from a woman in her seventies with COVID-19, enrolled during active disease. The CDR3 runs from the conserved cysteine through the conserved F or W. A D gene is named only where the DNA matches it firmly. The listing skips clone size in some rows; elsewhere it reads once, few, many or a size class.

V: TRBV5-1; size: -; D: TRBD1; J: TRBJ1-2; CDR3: CASSQGQGADYGYTF; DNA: TGCGCCAGCAGCCAGGGACAGGGGGCGGACTATGGCTACACCTTC
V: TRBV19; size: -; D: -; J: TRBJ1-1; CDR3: CASSIETEAFF; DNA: TGTGCCAGTAGTATCGAGACTGAAGCTTTCTTT
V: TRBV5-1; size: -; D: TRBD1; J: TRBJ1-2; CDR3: CASSPDRGRSYGYTF; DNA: TGCGCCAGCAGCCCGGACAGGGGGCGTTCCTATGGCTACACCTTC
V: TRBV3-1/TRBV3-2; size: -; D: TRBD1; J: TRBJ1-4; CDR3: CASSRDRGVKLFF; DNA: TGTGCCAGCAGCCGAGACAGGGGAGTGAAACTGTTTTTT
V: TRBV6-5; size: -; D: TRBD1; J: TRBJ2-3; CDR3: CASSPKGQYTDTQYF; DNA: TGTGCCAGCAGTCCCAAGGGACAGTACACAGATACGCAGTATTTT
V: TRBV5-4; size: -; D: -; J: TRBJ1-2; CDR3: CASSFGHHNYGYTF; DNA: TGTGCCAGCAGCTTCGGACATCATAACTATGGCTACACCTTC
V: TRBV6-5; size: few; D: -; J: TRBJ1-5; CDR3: CASSPREGRDQPQHF; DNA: TGTGCCAGCAGTCCCCGGGAGGGCCGTGATCAGCCCCAGCATTTT
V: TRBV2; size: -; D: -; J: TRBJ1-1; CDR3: CASRKSGTTTEAFF; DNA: TGTGCCAGCAGAAAATCCGGGACAACCACTGAAGCTTTCTTT
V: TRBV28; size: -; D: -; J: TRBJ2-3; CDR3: CASLSSPGAGTDTQYF; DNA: TGTGCCAGTTTATCCTCCCCAGGGGCCGGGACAGATACGCAGTATTTT
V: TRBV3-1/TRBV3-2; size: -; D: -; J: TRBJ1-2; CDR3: CASSQWDVGTPYGYTF; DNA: TGTGCCAGCAGCCAATGGGATGTTGGGACACCTTATGGCTACACCTTC
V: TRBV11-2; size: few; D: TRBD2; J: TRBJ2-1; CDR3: CASSLETSGEQFF; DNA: TGTGCCAGCAGCTTAGAGACTAGCGGCGAGCAGTTCTTC
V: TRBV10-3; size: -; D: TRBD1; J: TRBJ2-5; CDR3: CAISASTGVETQYF; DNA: TGTGCCATCAGTGCTTCGACAGGGGTAGAGACCCAGTACTTC
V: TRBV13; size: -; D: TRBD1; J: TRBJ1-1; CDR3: CASSLKQGQAFF; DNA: TGTGCCAGCAGCTTAAAACAGGGGCAAGCTTTCTTT
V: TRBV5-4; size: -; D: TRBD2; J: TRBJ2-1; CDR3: CASSLDPAGGGRNEQFF; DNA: TGTGCCAGCAGCTTGGACCCCGCTGGGGGGGGTCGGAATGAGCAGTTCTTC
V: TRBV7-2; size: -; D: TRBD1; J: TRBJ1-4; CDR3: CASSLTGVGEKLFF; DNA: TGTGCCAGCAGCCTAACAGGGGTCGGAGAAAAACTGTTTTTT
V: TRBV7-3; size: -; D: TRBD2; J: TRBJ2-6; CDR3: CASSRLAGGAGANVLTF; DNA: TGTGCCAGCAGTCGGCTAGCGGGAGGGGCTGGGGCCAACGTCCTGACTTTC
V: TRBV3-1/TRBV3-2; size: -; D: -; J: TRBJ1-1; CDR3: CASSPTGGGREAFF; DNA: TGTGCCAGCAGCCCCACGGGGGGGGGCCGGGAAGCTTTCTTT
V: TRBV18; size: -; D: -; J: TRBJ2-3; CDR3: CASSPGGRNTDTQYF; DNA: TGTGCCAGCTCACCCGGAGGGCGTAACACAGATACGCAGTATTTT
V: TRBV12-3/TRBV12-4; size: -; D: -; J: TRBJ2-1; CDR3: CASSRQNEQFF; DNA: TGTGCCAGCAGCAGACAGAATGAGCAGTTCTTC
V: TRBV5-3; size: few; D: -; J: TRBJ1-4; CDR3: CARSSSFIHLCTTNEKLFF; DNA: TGTGCCAGAAGCTCCTCTTTCATCCACTTATGTACAACTAATGAAAAACTGTTTTTT
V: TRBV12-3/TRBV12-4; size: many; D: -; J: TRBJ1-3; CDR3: CASRTAGGNTIYF; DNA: TGTGCCAGCAGAACCGCCGGGGGAAACACCATATATTTT
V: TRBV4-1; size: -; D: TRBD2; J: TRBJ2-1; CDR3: CASSQDSSGIYNEQFF; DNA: TGCGCCAGCAGCCAAGACTCTAGCGGGATCTACAATGAGCAGTTCTTC
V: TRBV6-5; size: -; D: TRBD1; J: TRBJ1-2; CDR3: CASSLTRQGAGYTF; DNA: TGTGCCAGCAGCCTTACCAGACAGGGGGCTGGCTACACCTTC
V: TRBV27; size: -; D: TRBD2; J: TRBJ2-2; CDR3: CASSYRTSGHTGELFF; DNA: TGTGCCAGCAGTTACAGGACTAGCGGACACACCGGGGAGCTGTTTTTT
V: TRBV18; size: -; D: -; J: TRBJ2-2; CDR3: CASSPTQDTTGELFF; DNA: TGTGCCAGCTCACCTACACAGGACACCACCGGGGAGCTGTTTTTT